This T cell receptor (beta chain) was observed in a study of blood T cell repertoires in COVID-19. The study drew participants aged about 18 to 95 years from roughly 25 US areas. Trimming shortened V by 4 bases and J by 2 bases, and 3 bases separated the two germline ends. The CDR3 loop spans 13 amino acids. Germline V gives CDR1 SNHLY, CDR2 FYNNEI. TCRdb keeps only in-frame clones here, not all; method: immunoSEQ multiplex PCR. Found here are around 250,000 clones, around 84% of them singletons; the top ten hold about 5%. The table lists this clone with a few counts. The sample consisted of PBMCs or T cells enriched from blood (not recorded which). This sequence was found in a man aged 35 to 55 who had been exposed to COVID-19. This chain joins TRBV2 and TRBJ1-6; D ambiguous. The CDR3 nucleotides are TGTGCCAGCAGTGCGGCCTATAATTCACCCCTCCACTTT. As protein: CASSAAYNSPLHF. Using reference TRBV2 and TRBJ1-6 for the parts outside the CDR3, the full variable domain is EPEVTQTPSHQVTQMGQEVILRCVPISNHLYFYWYRQILGQKVEFLVSFYNNEISEKSEIFDDQFSVERPDGSNFTLKIRSTKLEDSAMYFCASSAAYNSPLHFGNGTRLTVT.